This passage covers 28 T cell receptor beta chains from one sample sequenced in a study of shared T cell receptors in the human thymus. Measured with immunoSEQ multiplex PCR; TCRdb has only the in-frame clones, and not every one. Of hundreds of thousands of clones in the sample, around 89% were seen once. The same specimen was also included in a second study, on human thymus T cells.

Sequencing input: thymocytes. The source of these receptors is a boy younger than two with a congenital heart defect.

This clone was observed a handful of times. This sequence joins TRBV5-6 and TRBJ1-1, with a tentative D call TRBD1 (6 bases). The CDR3 contains 14 residues. V lost 7 bases and J lost 3, with 16 bases in between. Germline values: CDR1 SGHDT, CDR2 YYEEEE. The CDR3 DNA is TGTGCCAGCGGCCGCTGCGAGGGGGACACTGAAGCTTTCTTT. Its protein is CASGRCEGDTEAFF.

This chain connects TRBV6-5 to TRBJ2-5, with 9 positions matching TRBD2. The J segment lost 9 bases and the V segment lost 2 bases, leaving 7 bases of the junction unmatched. The CDR3 is made up of 14 amino acids. Germline CDR1 MNHEY, CDR2 SVGAGI. The CDR3 here is CASSYGTSLTPQYF. CDR3 nucleotide sequence: TGTGCCAGCAGTTACGGGACTAGCCTAACCCCCCAGTACTTC.

This chain connects TRBV2 to TRBJ1-2; D not resolved. CDR1 SNHLY and CDR2 FYNNEI come from the germline V gene. V lost 5 bases and J lost 4, with 14 bases in between. This CDR3 is built from 14 residues. The CDR3 loop reads CASSRQEEAYGYTF. In DNA, the CDR3 is TGTGCCAGCAGTCGCCAGGAGGAGGCCTATGGCTACACCTTC.

The chain joins TRBV2 to TRBJ2-7; maybe TRBD1 (6 bases). V was pared by 4 bases and J by 0 bases, with 10 bases between. Germline CDR1 and CDR2: SNHLY and FYNNEI. This CDR3 spans 14 amino acids. As DNA, the CDR3 is TGTGCCAGCAGTGGGAACAGGGTCTCCTACGAGCAGTACTTC. The encoded protein is CASSGNRVSYEQYF.

This CDR3 is CASRKGREGATNEKLFF. The CDR3, as DNA: TGTGCCAGCAGGAAGGGCAGGGAGGGGGCAACTAATGAAAAACTGTTTTTT. The V and J genes are TRBV27 and TRBJ1-4; tentative D call: TRBD1 (6 bases). There are 17 residues in the CDR3. CDR1 MNHEY and CDR2 SMNVEV come from the germline V gene (reference sequence). V was shortened by 6 bases and J by 0 bases, with 17 bases between the two germline ends.

CDR3 coding DNA: TGTGCCAGTAGTGCACACGGGGGACAGCTCCCAGAAAGCGTCCTGACTTTC. This sequence encodes CASSAHGGQLPESVLTF. J is TRBJ2-6 and V is TRBV19; D possibly corresponds to TRBD1 (7 bases). Trimming shortened V by 5 bases and J by 12 bases, and 26 bases separated the two germline ends. Per germline, CDR1 LNHDA and CDR2 SQIVND (reference sequence). The CDR3 is 17 residues long.

The chain couples TRBV6-6 to TRBJ2-3; tentative D call: TRBD2 (5 bases). Looked up from germline, CDR1 is MNHNY and CDR2 is SVGAGI (reference sequence). This CDR3 region has 11 residues. Trimming took off 6 bases at V and 14 bases at J, with 15 bases between the two ends. The chain's CDR3 is CASSPTRVRYF. Written as DNA, the CDR3 is TGTGCCAGCAGCCCTACGCGGGTTCGGTATTTT.

The V gene is TRBV5-6, the J gene TRBJ2-1, with 9 bases identical to TRBD2. The CDR3 has 13 residues. The V and J ends lost 3 bases and 8 bases, in that order; junction bases with no gene match: 3. The germline CDR1 and CDR2 sequences are SGHDT and YYEEEE. CDR3 residues: CASSSREGHEQFF. The CDR3 DNA reads TGTGCCAGCAGCTCGCGGGAGGGACATGAGCAGTTCTTC.

The V gene is TRBV29-1, the J gene TRBJ2-7; D might be TRBD2 (6 bases). The CDR3 runs to 14 residues. Per germline, CDR1 SQVTM and CDR2 ANQGSEA. V lost 4 bases, J lost 0 bases, and 13 bases lay in between. The CDR3 spells CSVGGTPTSYEQYF. CDR3 sequence (DNA): TGCAGCGTTGGCGGGACTCCTACCTCCTACGAGCAGTACTTC.

V gene TRBV11-2 combines with J gene TRBJ2-5; a possible D gene is TRBD2 (5 bases). CDR1 is SGHAT and CDR2 is FQNNGV in the germline V gene. V lost 4 bases, J lost 3 bases, and 15 bases lay in between. The CDR3 contains 15 residues. CDR3 amino acids: CASSSPAREKETQYF. CDR3 nucleotides: TGTGCCAGCAGCTCTCCGGCCCGGGAAAAAGAGACCCAGTACTTC.

This chain uses TRBV28 with TRBJ1-2; 9 bases align to TRBD1. There are 17 residues in the CDR3. The germline V gene encodes CDR1 MDHEN and CDR2 SYDVKM. With 5 bases clipped from V and 4 bases from J, the junction kept 14 bases outside the gene matches. The CDR3 sequence is CASSPLLGGTGIYGYTF. The CDR3 region has the DNA TGTGCCAGCAGTCCCCTCCTAGGCGGGACAGGGATCTATGGCTACACCTTC.

Remarks on this clone: Sequence at one end of the junction differs from germline and may be a read error. Other DNA sequences in this specimen translate into the identical CDR3. The chain couples TRBV6-1 to TRBJ1-1; D not certain. The CDR3 runs 15 residues. The germline V gene encodes CDR1 MNHNS and CDR2 SASEGT. The CDR3 bases are TGCGCCAGCAGTGAAGCTGCGGAATTGAACACTGAAGCTTTCTTT. Its translation is CASSEAAELNTEAFF.

This clone came up once. This sequence joins TRBV4-3 and TRBJ2-3; TRBD2 matches 14 bases. V lost 5 bases, J lost 2 bases, and 9 bases stayed unmatched. Germline V lookup: CDR1 LGHNA, CDR2 YSLEER. This CDR3 spans 18 amino acids. CDR3 nucleotides: TGCGCCAGCAGCGCCCGACTAGCGGGAGGGATATACACAGATACGCAGTATTTT. Translating gives CASSARLAGGIYTDTQYF.

The V gene is TRBV5-6, the J gene TRBJ1-2; D is undetermined. The CDR3 runs to 14 residues. Trimming cost V 6 bases and J 2 bases, with 14 bases left between them. CDR1 and CDR2 (germline): SGHDT, YYEEEE. The CDR3 loop reads CASIKGGKNYGYTF. CDR3 bases: TGTGCCAGCATCAAGGGAGGCAAAAACTATGGCTACACCTTC.

The J gene is TRBJ2-3, the V gene TRBV5-1; TRBD2 aligns across 7 bases. The CDR3 sequence is 16 residues long. Trimming cost V 2 bases and J 2 bases; bases outside gene matches: 8. Germline assignment: CDR1 SGHRS and CDR2 YFSETQ. The CDR3 coding sequence is TGCGCCAGCAGCTTAAAGACCGGGACTAACACAGATACGCAGTATTTT. Translation: CASSLKTGTNTDTQYF. The whole variable domain, filled in from reference TRBV5-1 and TRBJ2-3, reads KAGVTQTPRYLIKTRGQQVTLSCSPISGHRSVSWYQQTPGQGLQFLFEYFSETQRNKGNFPGRFSGRQFSNSRSEMNVSTLELGDSALYLCASSLKTGTNTDTQYFGPGTRLTVL.

The chain employs TRBV27 and TRBJ1-5; 8 nucleotides align to TRBD1. The CDR3 is made up of 16 amino acids. The germline V gene encodes CDR1 MNHEY and CDR2 SMNVEV (reference sequence). With V trimmed by 2 bases and J by 6 bases, 9 bases remained unmatched. The CDR3 spells CASSLKSTGEGQPQHF. In DNA, the CDR3 is TGTGCCAGCAGTTTAAAATCGACAGGGGAAGGTCAGCCCCAGCATTTT.

The gene calls are TRBV7-2 and TRBJ1-1; D remains unclear. The germline V gene encodes CDR1 SGHTA and CDR2 FQGNSA. The CDR3 is 14 residues long. Trimming stripped 3 bases from V and 1 base from J, with 9 bases between. The DNA of the CDR3 is TGTGCCAGCAGCTTTTGGAACAGGAACACTGAAGCTTTCTTT. This translates into CASSFWNRNTEAFF.

J is TRBJ1-4 and V is TRBV14; 7 bases are shared with TRBD1. CDR3 length equals 13 residues. V shed 8 bases, J shed 6 bases, and the junction held 6 bases outside the gene matches. Per the germline V gene, CDR1 is SGHDN and CDR2 is FVKESK. DNA of the CDR3: TGTGCCAGCGCTAATCAGGGGGATGAAAAACTGTTTTTT. Protein: CASANQGDEKLFF.

The V gene is TRBV19, the J gene TRBJ1-5; possible D gene TRBD1, 5 bases. The CDR3 runs 14 residues. The germline V gene encodes CDR1 LNHDA and CDR2 SQIVND (reference sequence). Trimming took off 4 bases at V and 4 bases at J, with 11 bases between the two ends. The CDR3 sequence: CASSRATENQPQHF. The DNA for the CDR3 is TGTGCCAGTAGTAGGGCGACAGAGAATCAGCCCCAGCATTTT.

The chain couples TRBV6-5 to TRBJ1-6; 7 nucleotides match TRBD1. The CDR3 is 14 amino acids. Germline CDR1 is MNHEY and CDR2 is SVGAGI. Losses at the gene ends were 6 bases for V and 9 bases for J; bases not matched to a gene: 8. CDR3 sequence (DNA): TGTGCCAGCAGATCCGGGACAGTTTCTTCACCCCTCCACTTT. This translates into CASRSGTVSSPLHF.

In this sample, this clone turned up once. This chain links TRBV18 with TRBJ2-2, with D tentatively TRBD1 (5 bases). The germline gives CDR1 KGHSH, CDR2 LQKENI. Trimming took off 0 bases at V and 10 bases at J, with 15 bases between the two ends. The CDR3 sequence is 15 residues long. CDR3 sequence reads: CASSPPARVFVELFF. CDR3 DNA sequence: TGTGCCAGCTCACCACCAGCCAGGGTCTTCGTGGAGCTGTTTTTT.

The chain couples TRBV7-9 to TRBJ1-2; the D gene is possibly TRBD1 (5 bases). The V and J ends lost 5 bases and 2 bases respectively, with 21 bases between them. Germline CDR1 SEHNR, CDR2 FQNEAQ (reference sequence). This CDR3 has 17 residues. CDR3 amino acids: CASSQKTPRVENYGYTF. The CDR3 DNA reads TGTGCCAGCAGCCAAAAGACCCCCAGGGTAGAGAACTATGGCTACACCTTC.

This clone appeared a few times. CDR3 DNA: TGCGCCAGGTCAGATGAAAAACTGTTTTTT. Translating gives CARSDEKLFF. This chain uses TRBV5-1 with TRBJ1-4; D remains ambiguous. There are 10 residues in the CDR3. The V end lost 8 bases, the J end lost 6 bases, and 5 bases lay between the germline ends. Germline assignment: CDR1 SGHRS and CDR2 YFSETQ.

The chain couples TRBV14 to TRBJ1-1, with TRBD1 matching 8 bases. CDR3 size: 15 residues. Germline values: CDR1 SGHDN, CDR2 FVKESK. With 3 bases clipped from V and 9 bases from J, the junction kept 12 bases outside the gene matches. CDR3 DNA sequence: TGTGCCAGCAGCCAGGTAGGACAGGGCCTACCCAAAGCTTTCTTT. Its protein is CASSQVGQGLPKAFF.

The CDR3 loop is CATSKRQGPNTEAFF. The CDR3 DNA is TGTGCCACCAGCAAGAGACAGGGCCCGAACACTGAAGCTTTCTTT. This rearrangement joins TRBV15 to TRBJ1-1; the match to TRBD1 covers 7 bases. From germline, CDR1 is LNHNV and CDR2 YYDKDF (reference sequence). J lost 1 base, V lost 4 bases, and 6 bases had no gene match. The CDR3 sequence is 15 residues long.

This rearrangement joins TRBV19 to TRBJ2-5; TRBD2 matches at 9 bases. V lost 0 bases to trimming and J lost 3 bases; unmatched junction nucleotides: 2. The V gene's germline CDR1 is LNHDA and CDR2 SQIVND (reference sequence). The CDR3 has 15 amino acids. The CDR3 region has the DNA TGTGCCAGTAGTATAGAGACTAGCGGAAAAGAGACCCAGTACTTC. Amino acids: CASSIETSGKETQYF.

Concerning this clone: Other DNA sequences in this specimen translate into the identical CDR3. This chain uses TRBV20-1 with TRBJ2-7; D gene ambiguous. The V gene lost 6 bases and the J gene lost 2 bases, with 8 bases spanning the gap. The germline V gene has CDR1 DFQATT and CDR2 SNEGSKA (reference sequence). This CDR3 has 11 amino acids. CDR3 sequence reads: CSAPTPYEQYF. DNA of the CDR3: TGCAGTGCCCCTACCCCCTACGAGCAGTACTTC.

The chain couples TRBV7-9 to TRBJ2-1, with 7 nucleotides matching TRBD2. Germline trimming cut 5 bases from V and 5 bases from J; bases unmatched to any gene: 12. CDR1 SEHNR and CDR2 FQNEAQ come from the germline V gene (reference sequence). The CDR3 loop spans 16 amino acids. The CDR3 loop is CASSPARASGNNEQFF. CDR3 nucleotides: TGTGCCAGCAGCCCCGCTAGGGCTAGCGGTAACAATGAGCAGTTCTTC.